The next 29 T cell receptor beta chains were all read from a single sample in a study of blood T cell repertoires in COVID-19. Clones were read by immunoSEQ multiplex PCR, and TCRdb kept only the in-frame ones, dropping some. The table includes 250,000 or so clones, approximately 90% detected once. The material sequenced was peripheral blood. The receptors originated from a woman under 40 with active or convalescent COVID-19.

The J gene is TRBJ2-7, the V gene TRBV5-1, with a possible D match to TRBD1 (6 bases). Trimming removed 6 bases from V and 2 bases from J, with 18 bases in between. CDR1 SGHRS and CDR2 YFSETQ come from the germline V gene. This CDR3 region has 15 residues. The CDR3 loop reads CASIQPGQGAYEQYF. The CDR3 bases are TGCGCCAGCATCCAACCGGGACAAGGAGCCTACGAGCAGTACTTC.

This clone is a singleton in its sample. The chain is built from TRBV11-2 and TRBJ2-3, with TRBD1 as a possible D gene (5 bases). CDR1 is SGHAT and CDR2 is FQNNGV in the germline V gene. Trimming took 5 bases from V and 1 from J, leaving 10 bases between them. This CDR3 is 14 amino acids long. CDR3 amino acids: CASSISTGTDTQYF. CDR3 DNA sequence: TGTGCCAGCAGCATATCGACAGGCACAGATACGCAGTATTTT. Drawing the rest from reference TRBV11-2 and TRBJ2-3, the complete variable domain is EAGVAQSPRYKIIEKRQSVAFWCNPISGHATLYWYQQILGQGPKLLIQFQNNGVVDDSQLPKDRFSAERLKGVDSTLKIQPAKLEDSAVYLCASSISTGTDTQYFGPGTRLTVL.

The chain uses TRBV6-1 and TRBJ2-5; D not certain. This CDR3 contains 14 residues. V lost 1 base, J lost 5 bases, and 11 bases lay in between. Germline-derived CDR1 and CDR2 are MNHNS and SASEGT. CDR3 amino acids: CASSEGHLGETQYF. In nucleotides, the CDR3 is TGTGCCAGCAGTGAAGGGCATCTCGGGGAGACCCAGTACTTC.

The DNA of the CDR3 is TGTGCCAGCAGTTACGGGGACAGGGGCGAGACCCAGTACTTC. Translating it yields CASSYGDRGETQYF. The gene calls are TRBV6-2 or TRBV6-3 and TRBJ2-5; TRBD1 agrees at 10 bases. Per germline, CDR1 MNHEY and CDR2 SVGEGT. V was clipped by 2 bases and J by 5 bases; unmatched bases: 2. The CDR3 runs 14 residues.

V is TRBV6-1 and J is TRBJ1-2; D ambiguous. Germline V lookup: CDR1 MNHNS, CDR2 SASEGT. The CDR3 is 18 residues long. The germline V and J ends were trimmed by 0 bases and 1 base, with 18 bases remaining between them. CDR3 sequence: CASSEALGTGYNNYGYTF. CDR3 DNA sequence: TGTGCCAGCAGTGAAGCCCTGGGTACGGGGTATAATAACTATGGCTACACCTTC.

V gene TRBV5-4 combines with J gene TRBJ1-1; 10 bases match TRBD1. CDR1 is SGHNT and CDR2 is YYREEE in the germline V gene (reference sequence). Trimming took 4 bases from V and 2 from J; bases not matched to a gene: 5. The CDR3 covers 15 residues. CDR3 nucleotide sequence: TGTGCCAGCAGCGTTAGACAGGGGGCTAACACTGAAGCTTTCTTT. Translated, it gives CASSVRQGANTEAFF.

This rearrangement joins TRBV5-5 to TRBJ1-5, with D tentatively TRBD1 (6 bases). This CDR3 has 16 residues. V lost 3 bases and J 0 bases, leaving 13 bases between the germline ends. From germline, CDR1 is SGHKS and CDR2 YYEKEE (reference sequence). The CDR3 DNA is TGTGCCAGCAGCTGGAGCGGGGGCTCTAGCAATCAGCCCCAGCATTTT. Translation: CASSWSGGSSNQPQHF.

With regard to this clone: Other DNA sequences within the sample encode an identical CDR3. The V and J genes are TRBV7-2 and TRBJ1-3; D unresolved. V gave up 1 base and J gave up 0 bases, with 4 bases separating them. This CDR3 is 14 amino acids long. In germline, CDR1 is SGHTA, CDR2 FQGNSA. The CDR3: CASSLDSSGNTIYF. The DNA of the CDR3 is TGTGCCAGCAGCTTAGACAGCTCTGGAAACACCATATATTTT.

The V and J genes are TRBV2 and TRBJ1-4; D is unclear. CDR1 is SNHLY and CDR2 is FYNNEI in the germline V gene. This CDR3 has 14 amino acids. V lost 8 bases and J lost 8, with 18 bases in between. The CDR3 DNA reads TGTGCCAGCTACGGGAAGGGCCGGACGGAAAAACTGTTTTTT. Translated, it gives CASYGKGRTEKLFF.

The CDR3 nucleotides are TGTGCCAGCAGCCAGGGACTCAGAGGAGCTTTCTTT. This translates into CASSQGLRGAFF. The chain has TRBV3-1 (or the pseudogene TRBV3-2) and TRBJ1-1; maybe TRBD1 (5 bases). Trimming removed 3 bases at V and 10 bases at J, with 12 bases between. Germline CDR1 LGHDT, CDR2 YNNKEL (reference sequence). The CDR3 is made up of 12 amino acids.

This rearrangement joins TRBV4-2 to TRBJ1-2; TRBD1 aligns across 11 bases. In germline, CDR1 is LGHNA, CDR2 YNFKEQ. The CDR3 spans 16 residues. V was clipped by 1 base and J by 3 bases; unmatched bases: 4. The CDR3 sequence: CASSQGTGGSDYGYTF. The CDR3 coding sequence is TGTGCCAGCAGCCAAGGGACAGGGGGCAGCGACTATGGCTACACCTTC.

The chain carries TRBV27 and TRBJ2-2, with a tentative D call TRBD2 (6 bases). This CDR3 comprises 14 residues. V was cut by 8 bases and J by 0 bases, with 10 bases left in between. Germline loops: CDR1 MNHEY, CDR2 SMNVEV (reference sequence). Here the CDR3 reads CASGAGTNTGELFF. For the CDR3, the DNA is TGTGCCAGCGGGGCGGGGACGAACACCGGGGAGCTGTTTTTT.

V usage is TRBV4-3 and J usage is TRBJ1-5; D remains ambiguous. The V gene lost 0 bases and the J gene lost 3 bases, with 9 bases spanning the gap. The CDR3 runs to 15 residues. The germline V gene has CDR1 LGHNA and CDR2 YSLEER. The CDR3 bases are TGCGCCAGCAGCCAAGATTGGAGGGACAATCAGCCCCAGCATTTT. Its translation is CASSQDWRDNQPQHF.

The CDR3 region has the DNA TGTGCCAGCAGCCATGGACGTCCGGGACAGGGATCACCCCTCCACTTT. This translates into CASSHGRPGQGSPLHF. The chain recombines TRBV14 with TRBJ1-6, with 9 bases matching TRBD1. Germline loops: CDR1 SGHDN, CDR2 FVKESK. This CDR3 spans 16 amino acids. V lost 3 bases, J lost 10 bases, and 10 bases stayed unmatched.

This chain uses TRBV6-4 with TRBJ2-1; no clear D gene. V lost 7 bases, J lost 0 bases, and 13 bases lay in between. Germline V gene sequence: CDR1 MRHNA, CDR2 SNTAGT. This CDR3 has 15 amino acids. The CDR3, as DNA: TGTGCCAGCACCTTGCGATCCTCCTCCTACAATGAGCAGTTCTTC. Translation: CASTLRSSSYNEQFF.

This chain uses TRBV19 with TRBJ2-7; 8 positions agree with TRBD2. CDR3 length: 14 amino acids. The V gene end was trimmed by 0 bases and the J gene end by 10 bases; junction bases not matched to a gene: 8. Per germline, CDR1 LNHDA and CDR2 SQIVND (reference sequence). CDR3 in DNA: TGTGCCAGTAGTATAGATCTAAGCGGGGGTCGACAGTACTTC. Its protein product is CASSIDLSGGRQYF.

The chain is built from TRBV27 and TRBJ1-1, with TRBD1 matching over 9 bases. V lost 6 bases, J lost 5 bases, and 10 bases stayed unmatched. Germline CDR1 is MNHEY and CDR2 is SMNVEV (reference sequence). The CDR3 runs 15 residues. As DNA, the CDR3 is TGTGCCAGCAGCCCTCAACAGGGGGCGGGTACTGAAGCTTTCTTT. It encodes CASSPQQGAGTEAFF.

The gene calls are TRBV19 and TRBJ1-3, with D tentatively TRBD1 (6 bases). Trimming stripped 2 bases from V and 7 bases from J, with 15 bases between. The CDR3 runs 15 residues. Germline CDR1 reads LNHDA; CDR2 reads SQIVND (reference sequence). CDR3 sequence: CASSITGNGPNTIYF. Here the CDR3 DNA reads TGTGCCAGTAGTATAACAGGGAATGGCCCGAACACCATATATTTT.

This clone was detected only a few times. The rearrangement uses TRBV7-3 and TRBJ1-1; 7 bases align to TRBD1. The trim removed 3 bases at V and 8 bases at J, leaving 6 bases unmatched. The CDR3 spans 13 residues. CDR1 SGHTA and CDR2 FQGTGA come from the germline V gene. CDR3 sequence (DNA): TGTGCCAGCAGCTTCACAGGGGCGAAGGAAGCTTTCTTT. As protein: CASSFTGAKEAFF.

V gene TRBV6-2 or TRBV6-3 combines with J gene TRBJ2-1, with 14 positions matching TRBD2. CDR1 and CDR2 (germline): MNHEY, SVGEGT. The CDR3 totals 16 residues. Trimming cost V 4 bases and J 3 bases; bases outside gene matches: 2. CDR3 DNA sequence: TGTGCCAGCAGTTGGGGACTAGCGGGGGTCTACAATGAGCAGTTCTTC. Its protein product is CASSWGLAGVYNEQFF.

CDR3 residues: CASSSVGPYEQYF. The CDR3, as DNA: TGTGCCAGCAGTTCCGTTGGCCCCTACGAGCAGTACTTC. The V gene is TRBV12-3 or TRBV12-4, the J gene TRBJ2-7; no clear D gene. V was cut by 4 bases and J by 2 bases, with 9 bases left in between. The length of the CDR3 is 13 residues.

This chain uses TRBV29-1 with TRBJ2-5; TRBD1 is a possible D gene (5 bases). Trimming took 3 bases from V and 5 from J, leaving 13 bases between them. The CDR3 runs 13 residues. Germline V lookup: CDR1 SQVTM, CDR2 ANQGSEA. In DNA, the CDR3 is TGCAGCGTTGAGGACACCACCGGGGAGACCCAGTACTTC. Protein product: CSVEDTTGETQYF.

This rearrangement joins TRBV19 to TRBJ2-4; unclear D gene. Germline values: CDR1 LNHDA, CDR2 SQIVND (reference sequence). Trimming shortened V by 4 bases and J by 8 bases, and 15 bases separated the two germline ends. The CDR3 is made up of 14 amino acids. The DNA for the CDR3 is TGTGCCAGTAGTAGAGTCCGGCCCGAGGACATTCAGTACTTC. Amino acid sequence: CASSRVRPEDIQYF.

The sample holds one count of this clone. The chain is built from TRBV5-6 and TRBJ2-5, with 9 bases identical to TRBD1. The trim removed 4 bases at V and 5 bases at J, leaving 9 bases unmatched. The CDR3 has 15 residues. The germline V gene encodes CDR1 SGHDT and CDR2 YYEEEE. CDR3 bases: TGTGCCAGCAGCAGCTACAGGGGGCGCGAGGAGACCCAGTACTTC. This codes for CASSSYRGREETQYF. The full variable domain, in which reference TRBV5-6 and TRBJ2-5 provide the parts outside the CDR3, is DAGVTQSPTHLIKTRGQQVTLRCSPKSGHDTVSWYQQALGQGPQFIFQYYEEEERQRGNFPDRFSGHQFPNYSSELNVNALLLGDSALYLCASSSYRGREETQYFGPGTRLLVL.

V is TRBV5-1 and J is TRBJ2-3; TRBD2 matches 7 bases. This CDR3 has 14 amino acids. Germline V CDR1 and CDR2: SGHRS, YFSETQ. The junction had 7 bases not matched to a gene; V was cut back by 5 bases and J by 4 bases. The CDR3 loop reads CASRETSASDTQYF. CDR3 bases: TGCGCCAGCAGGGAAACTAGCGCCTCAGATACGCAGTATTTT.

V and J are TRBV19 and TRBJ1-1; D call uncertain. The germline CDR1 and CDR2 sequences are LNHDA and SQIVND (reference sequence). V was trimmed by 1 base and J by 6 bases, leaving 9 bases between them. The CDR3 length is 13 residues. CDR3 nucleotides: TGTGCCAGTAGTATAGGGTCGGGGTCTGAAGCTTTCTTT. Translated: CASSIGSGSEAFF.

The chain recombines TRBV4-3 with TRBJ2-3, with D possibly matching TRBD2 (7 bases). Trimming stripped 5 bases from V and 8 bases from J, with 20 bases between. CDR1 is LGHNA, CDR2 YSLEER, per germline. This CDR3 comprises 15 residues. The CDR3 is CASSSARGAEGTQYF. The CDR3 DNA is TGCGCCAGCAGCTCTGCCCGGGGGGCCGAGGGTACGCAGTATTTT.

The rearrangement uses TRBV6-5 and TRBJ2-3, with 9 bases lining up with TRBD2. Per the germline V gene, CDR1 is MNHEY and CDR2 is SVGAGI. V shed 2 bases and J 6 bases; nucleotides not matched to a gene: 9. The CDR3 extends over 16 amino acids. CDR3 sequence (DNA): TGTGCCAGCAGTTACGAGCTAGCGGGGCAACCCGATACGCAGTATTTT. Translating it yields CASSYELAGQPDTQYF.

The count of this clone is one. This rearrangement joins TRBV4-3 to TRBJ2-3; no firm D call. The germline V gene encodes CDR1 LGHNA and CDR2 YSLEER. CDR3 size: 14 residues. V lost 2 bases, J lost 2 bases, and 8 bases lay in between. The DNA for the CDR3 is TGCGCCAGCAGCCAATCCAGGTACACAGATACGCAGTATTTT. It codes for CASSQSRYTDTQYF.